What follows are 25 T cell receptor beta chains derived from one specimen sequenced in a study of control samples from healthy donors and cancer patients. Libraries were prepared by immunoSEQ multiplex PCR; TCRdb keeps only in-frame clonotypes and omits some of them. The sample records some 98,000 clones, approximately 84% being singletons. The sequenced sample was PBMCs. Source of these receptors: a man in his 70s with lung cancer.

The chain couples TRBV19 to TRBJ1-1; 7 nucleotides agree with TRBD1. V was pared by 2 bases and J by 1 base, with 7 bases of the junction left unmatched. The germline gives CDR1 LNHDA, CDR2 SQIVND (reference sequence). CDR3 size: 16 residues. The CDR3 sequence is CASSIPRTGANTEAFF. Here the CDR3 DNA reads TGTGCCAGTAGTATACCCCGGACAGGCGCGAACACTGAAGCTTTCTTT.

This sequence joins TRBV6-5 and TRBJ2-5; D may correspond to TRBD1 or TRBD2 (5 bases each). Per germline, CDR1 MNHEY and CDR2 SVGAGI. Trimming removed 3 bases from V and 5 bases from J, with 16 bases in between. CDR3 length equals 15 residues. DNA of the CDR3: TGTGCCAGCAGTTATACGGGAACATGGGGGGAGACCCAGTACTTC. This encodes CASSYTGTWGETQYF.

This chain links TRBV6-2 or TRBV6-3 with TRBJ2-4; D gene ambiguous. The CDR3 extends over 13 amino acids. Germline loops: CDR1 MNHEY, CDR2 SVGEGT. The V end lost 3 bases, the J end lost 0 bases, and 3 bases lay between the germline ends. In DNA form, the CDR3 reads TGTGCCAGCAGTTATCTAGCCAAAAACATTCAGTACTTC. Residues: CASSYLAKNIQYF.

The chain carries TRBV27 and TRBJ2-2; perhaps TRBD2 as D (6 bases). The CDR3 length is 15 residues. Germline CDR1 and CDR2: MNHEY and SMNVEV (reference sequence). V gave up 5 bases and J gave up 3 bases, with 13 bases separating them. The CDR3 sequence: CASSGIWGDTGELFF. CDR3 DNA: TGTGCCAGCAGTGGGATTTGGGGGGACACCGGGGAGCTGTTTTTT.

In its sample, this clone was seen many times. This rearrangement joins TRBV9 to TRBJ1-1; D unresolved. Per the germline V gene, CDR1 is SGDLS and CDR2 is YYNGEE. The V gene lost 0 bases and the J gene lost 2 bases, with 8 bases spanning the gap. This CDR3 comprises 14 residues. For the CDR3, the DNA is TGTGCCAGCAGCGTAGATCTGGCTAACACTGAAGCTTTCTTT. Its protein product is CASSVDLANTEAFF.

The V and J genes are TRBV10-1 and TRBJ2-7; D remains unclear. This CDR3 has 14 amino acids. The V end was cut by 6 bases, the J end by 6 bases, with 18 bases between. The germline V gene has CDR1 WNHNN and CDR2 SYGVQD (reference sequence). CDR3 sequence: CASSDPRAPLEQYF. CDR3 DNA sequence: TGCGCCAGCAGCGATCCCCGGGCTCCACTCGAGCAGTACTTC.

V usage is TRBV19 and J usage is TRBJ1-5; 7 bases are shared with TRBD1. V lost 8 bases to trimming and J lost 7 bases; unmatched junction nucleotides: 11. Germline V gene sequence: CDR1 LNHDA, CDR2 SQIVND (reference sequence). The CDR3 is 14 amino acids. The CDR3 region has the DNA TGTGCCAGTGCGAACCGGGACAGTGGACAGCCCCAGCATTTT. Its translation: CASANRDSGQPQHF. Variable domain in full (rest from reference TRBV19 and TRBJ1-5): DGGITQSPKYLFRKEGQNVTLSCEQNLNHDAMYWYRQDPGQGLRLIYYSQIVNDFQKGDIAEGYSVSREKKESFPLTVTSAQKNPTAFYLCASANRDSGQPQHFGDGTRLSIL.

The chain joins TRBV6-5 to TRBJ2-5; a possible D gene is TRBD1 (6 bases). The CDR3 is made up of 15 amino acids. The germline V gene encodes CDR1 MNHEY and CDR2 SVGAGI. V gave up 6 bases and J gave up 1 base, with 15 bases separating them. CDR3 in DNA: TGTGCCAGCAGCCCAGGGGTCGCGGCCCAAGAGACCCAGTACTTC. Protein: CASSPGVAAQETQYF.

The CDR3, as DNA: TGTGCCTGTAACAGGGACGGGGCCTATAATTCACCCCTCCACTTT. Translated, it gives CACNRDGAYNSPLHF. The V call is TRBV30, the J call TRBJ1-6; D is perhaps TRBD1 (6 bases). The V end was cut by 6 bases, the J end by 2 bases, with 14 bases between. Germline CDR1 and CDR2: GTSNPN and SVGIG (reference sequence). CDR3 length equals 15 residues.

This sequence joins TRBV27 and TRBJ2-3; the D is unclear. V was trimmed by 2 bases and J by 7 bases, leaving 10 bases between them. CDR1 and CDR2 from the germline V gene are MNHEY and SMNVEV (reference sequence). The CDR3 is 13 residues long. The CDR3 nucleotides are TGTGCCAGCAGTTTAGGTGGTCCCTATACGCAGTATTTT. Protein product: CASSLGGPYTQYF.

This sequence joins TRBV15 and TRBJ1-2, with 7 bases matching TRBD1. The germline CDR1 and CDR2 sequences are LNHNV and YYDKDF (reference sequence). CDR3 length: 16 amino acids. The V and J ends lost 1 base and 6 bases, in that order; junction bases with no gene match: 11. Here the CDR3 reads CATSRVPVTGPHGYTF. The CDR3 DNA follows: TGTGCCACCAGCAGAGTTCCCGTGACAGGGCCCCATGGCTACACCTTC.

The V call is TRBV7-2, the J call TRBJ1-6; perhaps TRBD1 as D (5 bases). The CDR3 sequence is 14 residues long. Germline V gene sequence: CDR1 SGHTA, CDR2 FQGNSA. V lost 8 bases to trimming and J lost 6 bases, with 14 bases between them. The DNA for the CDR3 is TGTGCCAGCGGGCCCAGGGCGGGTAATTCACCCCTCCACTTT. It encodes CASGPRAGNSPLHF.

The rearrangement joins TRBV4-2 to TRBJ2-2; D remains unclear. This CDR3 comprises 13 residues. Germline loops: CDR1 LGHNA, CDR2 YNFKEQ. The germline V and J ends were trimmed by 0 bases and 6 bases, with 5 bases remaining between them. CDR3: CASSQDGPGELFF. CDR3 in DNA: TGTGCCAGCAGCCAAGATGGTCCCGGGGAGCTGTTTTTT.

The V gene is TRBV7-9, the J gene TRBJ2-7; D not resolved. The CDR3 runs 11 residues. Between the trimmed V and J ends, which lost 1 base and 6 bases, there was a span of 4 bases. Germline V gene lookup returns CDR1 SEHNR and CDR2 FQNEAQ (reference sequence). This CDR3 is CASSLVGEQYF. The CDR3 coding sequence is TGTGCCAGCAGCTTAGTCGGCGAGCAGTACTTC.

This clone was observed a few times. The V gene is TRBV2, the J gene TRBJ2-5, with TRBD1 as a possible D gene (6 bases). Trimming left V 5 bases short and J 8 bases short, with 21 bases between. The CDR3 has 15 residues. From germline, CDR1 is SNHLY and CDR2 FYNNEI. The chain's CDR3 is CASSFQGSGLGTQYF. CDR3 in DNA: TGTGCCAGCAGTTTCCAGGGGTCAGGACTGGGAACCCAGTACTTC.

V and J are TRBV5-1 and TRBJ1-2; D gene ambiguous. V lost 0 bases, J lost 6 bases, and 15 bases lay in between. The CDR3 has 15 amino acids. Germline CDR1 is SGHRS and CDR2 is YFSETQ. The CDR3 bases are TGCGCCAGCAGCTTGGCTTCAGCCCAACTCAATGGCTACACCTTC. Translating gives CASSLASAQLNGYTF.

The V and J genes are TRBV29-1 and TRBJ2-1; D uncertain. This CDR3 has 15 residues. V lost 7 bases to trimming and J lost 4 bases, with 20 bases between them. CDR1 SQVTM and CDR2 ANQGSEA come from the germline V gene. In DNA, the CDR3 is TGCAGCGCCGGGTCGGCAGGTGGTTCATACAATGAGCAGTTCTTC. It is translated as CSAGSAGGSYNEQFF.

V gene TRBV24-1 combines with J gene TRBJ1-5; D gene uncertain. V was cut by 4 bases and J by 7 bases, with 7 bases left in between. The CDR3 runs 12 residues. Germline loops: CDR1 KGHDR, CDR2 SFDVKD. CDR3 sequence (DNA): TGTGCCACCAGTGAAGGGCTCCAGCCCCAGCATTTT. This encodes CATSEGLQPQHF.

With respect to this clone: Relative to the germline gene, one junction end is altered; a read error may explain this. The chain combines TRBV6-5 with TRBJ1-1, with 9 positions matching TRBD1. Germline loops: CDR1 MNHEY, CDR2 SVGAGI. The CDR3 loop spans 13 amino acids. CDR3 loop: CASRPTSTGGEEF. Here the CDR3 DNA reads TGTGCCAGCAGACCCACGTCCACAGGGGGCGAGGAGTTT.

The chain is built from TRBV10-1 and TRBJ2-3; D remains unclear. Between the trimmed V and J ends, which lost 0 bases and 3 bases, there was a span of 4 bases. Germline CDR1 WNHNN, CDR2 SYGVQD (reference sequence). The CDR3 loop spans 13 amino acids. CDR3 in amino acids: CASSESGTDTQYF. The CDR3 nucleotides read TGCGCCAGCAGTGAGTCGGGAACAGATACGCAGTATTTT.

The chain employs TRBV5-6 and TRBJ2-2; D tentatively fits TRBD1 or TRBD2 (5 bases each). The CDR3 totals 13 residues. V lost 9 bases and J 6 bases, leaving 15 bases between the germline ends. Germline CDR1 is SGHDT and CDR2 is YYEEEE. The CDR3 coding sequence is TGTGCCACCCACCGCTGGGGGTCCGGGGAGCTGTTTTTT. Amino acid sequence: CATHRWGSGELFF.

V gene TRBV9 combines with J gene TRBJ1-4; D gene unclear. CDR3 length: 15 residues. Between the trimmed V and J ends, which lost 0 bases and 4 bases, there was a span of 10 bases. From germline, CDR1 is SGDLS and CDR2 YYNGEE. The CDR3 coding sequence is TGTGCCAGCAGCGTAGGGACTGATTTTAATGAAAAACTGTTTTTT. It is translated as CASSVGTDFNEKLFF.

Concerning this clone: The sample contains more than one DNA sequence encoding this CDR3. The chain recombines TRBV19 with TRBJ2-3, with D hard to call. CDR1 is LNHDA and CDR2 is SQIVND in the germline V gene (reference sequence). Trimming stripped 1 base from V and 0 bases from J, with 8 bases between. The CDR3 is 15 residues long. This CDR3 reads CASSIGRVSTDTQYF. The CDR3 region has the DNA TGTGCCAGTAGTATAGGTCGGGTGAGCACAGATACGCAGTATTTT.

V gene TRBV7-2 combines with J gene TRBJ2-5; D remains unclear. This CDR3 region has 14 residues. V dropped 5 bases and J dropped 5 bases, with 15 bases sitting between them. In germline, CDR1 is SGHTA, CDR2 FQGNSA. The CDR3 coding sequence is TGTGCCAGCAGCACTGGGAAAATCAAGGAGACCCAGTACTTC. It specifies CASSTGKIKETQYF. The full variable domain, completed using reference TRBV7-2 and TRBJ2-5, is GAGVSQSPSNKVTEKGKDVELRCDPISGHTALYWYRQSLGQGLEFLIYFQGNSAPDKSGLPSDRFSAERTGGSVSTLTIQRTQQEDSAVYLCASSTGKIKETQYFGPGTRLLVL.

The V call is TRBV7-2, the J call TRBJ2-7; tentative D call: TRBD1 (6 bases). The CDR3 length is 15 residues. Per germline, CDR1 SGHTA and CDR2 FQGNSA. The V gene lost 0 bases and the J gene lost 4 bases, with 13 bases spanning the gap. The CDR3 loop reads CASSLADSRAYEQYF. DNA of the CDR3: TGTGCCAGCAGCTTAGCGGACAGCCGGGCGTACGAGCAGTACTTC. Full variable domain (outside the CDR3, taken from reference TRBV7-2 and TRBJ2-7): GAGVSQSPSNKVTEKGKDVELRCDPISGHTALYWYRQSLGQGLEFLIYFQGNSAPDKSGLPSDRFSAERTGGSVSTLTIQRTQQEDSAVYLCASSLADSRAYEQYFGPGTRLTVT.